The 15 T cell receptor beta chains below were found in one sample sequenced in a study of lymphopenia after photon versus proton radiotherapy. Generated by immunoSEQ multiplex PCR, the TCRdb table keeps only in-frame clones and is missing some. The table shows approximately 21,000 clones, with around 85% occurring only once. This specimen was peripheral blood, taken from a patient treated with photon-based radiotherapy. The receptors were gathered from a man in his sixties with pancreatic cancer.

The V and J genes are TRBV7-8 and TRBJ2-2; 11 bases match TRBD2. The junction had 12 bases not matched to a gene; V was cut back by 2 bases and J by 4 bases. The CDR3 consists of 19 residues. CDR1 SGHVS and CDR2 FQNEAQ come from the germline V gene. Here the CDR3 DNA reads TGTGCCAGCAGCTTATACCCACCCCTAGCGGGGGGTGGCACCGGGGAGCTGTTTTTT. Translation: CASSLYPPLAGGGTGELFF. Supplemented by reference TRBV7-8 and TRBJ2-2, the full variable domain reads GAGVSQSPRYKVAKRGQDVALRCDPISGHVSLFWYQQALGQGPEFLTYFQNEAQLDKSGLPSDRFFAERPEGSVSTLKIQRTQQEDSAVYLCASSLYPPLAGGGTGELFFGEGSRLTVL.

The CDR3 reads CAWSIDEPTDTNEKLFF. DNA of the CDR3: TGTGCCTGGAGTATCGACGAGCCGACAGACACTAATGAAAAACTGTTTTTT. The chain links TRBV30 to TRBJ1-4, with TRBD1 as a possible D gene (5 bases). V was trimmed by 2 bases and J by 2 bases, leaving 18 bases between them. The CDR3 length is 17 residues. Germline V gene data show CDR1 as GTSNPN and CDR2 as SVGIG (reference sequence).

The rearrangement links TRBV2 to TRBJ2-2; TRBD1 aligns across 7 bases. J was trimmed by 0 bases and V by 4 bases; bases with no gene match: 2. Germline CDR1 reads SNHLY; CDR2 reads FYNNEI. This CDR3 spans 15 amino acids. In nucleotides, the CDR3 is TGTGCCAGCAGTGTAGACAGGGCGAACACCGGGGAGCTGTTTTTT. This gives the protein CASSVDRANTGELFF.

The chain combines TRBV5-4 with TRBJ1-1; D might be TRBD1 (6 bases). Trimming removed 4 bases from V and 0 bases from J, with 10 bases in between. Looked up from germline, CDR1 is SGHNT and CDR2 is YYREEE (reference sequence). The length of the CDR3 is 14 residues. CDR3: CASSPGQMNTEAFF. The CDR3 nucleotides read TGTGCCAGCAGCCCGGGACAAATGAACACTGAAGCTTTCTTT.

This clone was seen just once. CDR3 amino acids: CASSLGSSHQPQHF. In DNA form, the CDR3 reads TGTGCCAGCAGCTTAGGTAGCAGTCATCAGCCCCAGCATTTT. V gene TRBV7-2 combines with J gene TRBJ1-5; no reliable D call. Germline CDR1 is SGHTA and CDR2 is FQGNSA. CDR3 length: 14 residues. Trimming pared 1 base from V and 5 bases from J, leaving 9 bases between.

The J gene is TRBJ2-7, the V gene TRBV7-2, with D hard to call. CDR3 length: 16 residues. The V gene lost 1 base and the J gene lost 3 bases, with 16 bases spanning the gap. Germline assignment: CDR1 SGHTA and CDR2 FQGNSA. CDR3 DNA: TGTGCCAGCAGCTTAGTACCGGGTTATTCAAGCTACGAGCAGTACTTC. The encoded protein is CASSLVPGYSSYEQYF.

The V call is TRBV4-1, the J call TRBJ2-3; D ambiguous. The germline V gene encodes CDR1 MGHRA and CDR2 YSYEKL. The CDR3 contains 15 residues. V was trimmed by 0 bases and J by 7 bases, leaving 14 bases between them. CDR3 in amino acids: CASSQDHTSRYTQYF. The CDR3 DNA is TGCGCCAGCAGCCAAGATCATACCTCGAGGTATACGCAGTATTTT.

This clone came up a few times. The V and J genes are TRBV4-1 and TRBJ1-1; TRBD1 aligns across 9 bases. V shed 4 bases and J 1 base; nucleotides not matched to a gene: 4. This CDR3 has 15 residues. Germline V gives CDR1 MGHRA, CDR2 YSYEKL. The CDR3 sequence: CASSRDRGANTEAFF. The CDR3 bases are TGCGCCAGCAGCCGTGACAGGGGGGCGAACACTGAAGCTTTCTTT.

This clone was detected only once. V is TRBV5-1 and J is TRBJ2-1; 7 bases are a match to TRBD2. The length of the CDR3 is 16 residues. Germline V gene sequence: CDR1 SGHRS, CDR2 YFSETQ. With 3 bases clipped from V and 9 bases from J, the junction kept 15 bases outside the gene matches. DNA for the CDR3: TGCGCCAGCAGCTCCGGAGCAGCGGGAATACCTACTGAGCAGTTCTTC. It translates to CASSSGAAGIPTEQFF. The full variable domain, completed using reference TRBV5-1 and TRBJ2-1, is KAGVTQTPRYLIKTRGQQVTLSCSPISGHRSVSWYQQTPGQGLQFLFEYFSETQRNKGNFPGRFSGRQFSNSRSEMNVSTLELGDSALYLCASSSGAAGIPTEQFFGPGTRLTVL.

This clone was recorded a few times. The rearrangement uses TRBV7-2 and TRBJ1-2; D unclear. This CDR3 spans 15 amino acids. Per the germline V gene, CDR1 is SGHTA and CDR2 is FQGNSA. The V gene lost 1 base and the J gene lost 5 bases, with 14 bases spanning the gap. The CDR3 loop is CASSLDPTWGYGYTF. The CDR3 DNA reads as TGTGCCAGCAGCTTAGACCCGACGTGGGGATATGGCTACACCTTC.

The CDR3 DNA sequence: TGTGCCAGCTCACCAAACCGACTAGCGGGGGACACAGATACGCAGTATTTT. Its translation is CASSPNRLAGDTDTQYF. The rearrangement joins TRBV18 to TRBJ2-3; 12 bases map to TRBD2. J lost 2 bases, V lost 2 bases, and 5 bases had no gene match. This CDR3 has 17 amino acids. Germline CDR1 reads KGHSH; CDR2 reads LQKENI.

The chain is built from TRBV25-1 and TRBJ1-1; TRBD1 is a possible D gene (6 bases). V was pared by 0 bases and J by 4 bases, with 15 bases between. The germline gives CDR1 MGHDK, CDR2 SYGVNS. The CDR3 contains 16 residues. This CDR3 is CASSEYGGRGTTEAFF. CDR3 nucleotides: TGTGCCAGCAGTGAATATGGGGGCCGGGGCACCACTGAAGCTTTCTTT.

This clone turned up a few times. V and J are TRBV7-2 and TRBJ1-3; D gene ambiguous. This CDR3 has 15 amino acids. V dropped 6 bases and J dropped 0 bases, with 12 bases sitting between them. Per germline, CDR1 SGHTA and CDR2 FQGNSA. For the CDR3, the DNA is TGTGCCAGCAGTCTACTTGGGGTCTCTGGAAACACCATATATTTT. Protein: CASSLLGVSGNTIYF.

This chain uses TRBV6-1 with TRBJ1-4; D gene unclear. The CDR3 has 15 amino acids. In germline, CDR1 is MNHNS, CDR2 SASEGT. V lost 8 bases to trimming and J lost 0 bases, with 13 bases between them. Written as DNA, the CDR3 is TGTGCCAGCTGTTCGGGGTGGGCAACTAATGAAAAACTGTTTTTT. This gives the protein CASCSGWATNEKLFF.

This clone was observed a few times. The genes are TRBV2 and TRBJ2-1; D may be TRBD1 (5 bases). V was pared by 2 bases and J by 14 bases, with 16 bases between. CDR1 SNHLY and CDR2 FYNNEI come from the germline V gene. The CDR3 extends over 13 amino acids. The CDR3 bases are TGTGCCAGCAGTGAACAAGATGAAGGGGTGGAGTTCTTC. Its protein is CASSEQDEGVEFF.